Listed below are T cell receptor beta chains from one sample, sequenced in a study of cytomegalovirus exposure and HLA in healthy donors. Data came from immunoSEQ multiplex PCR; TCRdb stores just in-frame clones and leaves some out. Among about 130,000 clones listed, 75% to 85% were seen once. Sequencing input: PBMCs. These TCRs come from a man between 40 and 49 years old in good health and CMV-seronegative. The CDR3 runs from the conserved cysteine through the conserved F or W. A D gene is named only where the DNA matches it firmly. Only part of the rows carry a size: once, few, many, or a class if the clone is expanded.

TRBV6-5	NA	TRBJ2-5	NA	CASSNTRSETQYF	TGTGCCAGCAGTAACACTAGATCCGAGACCCAGTACTTC
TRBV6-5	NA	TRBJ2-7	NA	CASSYRRVHPYEQYF	TGTGCCAGCAGTTATCGGCGGGTCCACCCCTACGAGCAGTACTTC
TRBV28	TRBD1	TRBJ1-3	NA	CASSLFSRGRTGNTIYF	TGTGCCAGCAGTTTATTTTCCAGGGGGCGCACGGGAAACACCATATATTTT
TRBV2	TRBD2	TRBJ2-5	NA	CASSSLAGGQETQYF	TGTGCCAGCAGCAGCCTAGCGGGAGGGCAAGAGACCCAGTACTTC
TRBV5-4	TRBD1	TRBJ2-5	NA	CASSHAPGQGGQETQYF	TGTGCCAGCAGCCATGCCCCGGGACAGGGAGGCCAAGAGACCCAGTACTTC
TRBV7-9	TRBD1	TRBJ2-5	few	CASSRGQGQETQYF	TGTGCCAGCAGCCGAGGACAGGGTCAAGAGACCCAGTACTTC
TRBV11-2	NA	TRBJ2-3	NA	CASSLWPPRDTQYF	TGTGCCAGCAGCTTATGGCCCCCCAGAGATACGCAGTATTTT
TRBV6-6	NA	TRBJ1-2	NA	CASSRRDTRSNYGYTF	TGTGCCAGCAGTAGACGGGACACCCGCTCTAACTATGGCTACACCTTC
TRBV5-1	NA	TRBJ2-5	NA	CASTRGYQETQYF	TGCGCCAGCACCCGGGGATACCAAGAGACCCAGTACTTC
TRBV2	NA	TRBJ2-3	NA	CASRGLGGTDTQYF	TGTGCCAGCAGGGGACTTGGAGGCACAGATACGCAGTATTTT
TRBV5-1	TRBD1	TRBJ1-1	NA	CASSLADRGSTEAFF	TGCGCCAGCAGCTTGGCGGACAGGGGTTCCACTGAAGCTTTCTTT
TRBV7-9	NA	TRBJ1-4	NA	CASSWGGGDEEEKLFF	TGTGCCAGCAGCTGGGGGGGAGGGGACGAGGAGGAAAAACTGTTTTTT
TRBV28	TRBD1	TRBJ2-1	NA	CASSFPRGQKPNNEQFF	TGTGCCAGCAGTTTCCCCAGGGGGCAAAAACCCAACAATGAGCAGTTCTTC